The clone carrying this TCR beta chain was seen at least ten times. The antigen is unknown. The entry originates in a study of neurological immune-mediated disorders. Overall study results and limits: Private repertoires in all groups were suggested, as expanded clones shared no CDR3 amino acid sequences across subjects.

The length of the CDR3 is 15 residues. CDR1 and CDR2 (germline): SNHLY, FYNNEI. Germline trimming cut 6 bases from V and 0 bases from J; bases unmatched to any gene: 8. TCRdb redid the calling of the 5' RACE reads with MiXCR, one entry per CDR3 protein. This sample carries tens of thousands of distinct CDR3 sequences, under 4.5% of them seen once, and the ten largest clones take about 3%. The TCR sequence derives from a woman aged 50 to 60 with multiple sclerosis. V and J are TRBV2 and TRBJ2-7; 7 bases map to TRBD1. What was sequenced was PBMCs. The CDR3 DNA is TGTGCCAGCAGGAAGACAGGGCCCAGCTCCTACGAGCAGTACTTC. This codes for CASRKTGPSSYEQYF.